The T cell receptor beta chain under discussion was sequenced for a study of OX40 agonist ivuxolimab in advanced cancers. Study summary: Of the participants, approximately 44% had some prior anti-PD-1, anti-PD-L1 or anti-CTLA-4 therapy, which was allowed. Overall study results and limits: Low normalized clonal expansion also occurred in some nonresponding patients.

With regard to this clone: As yet, its antigen is unknown.

This table comes from immunoSEQ multiplex PCR, and its TCRdb copy is limited to in-frame clones, with some not included. The table records tens of thousands of clones, about 93% of them present only once. The CDR3 is 17 residues long. Germline CDR1 SGHTA, CDR2 FQGNSA. Between the trimmed V and J ends, which lost 6 bases and 6 bases, there was a span of 24 bases. Sequences were derived from CD4+ or CD8+ T cells sorted from blood, sampled in a trial of the OX40 agonist ivuxolimab. The origin of this receptor is an adult with an advanced solid tumor such as melanoma, head and neck, liver or kidney cancer. The chain carries TRBV7-2 and TRBJ2-1; D perhaps matches TRBD2 (6 bases). In DNA form, the CDR3 reads TGTGCCAGCAGTTCTCCCCTTGCGGGACCACCGTTCAATGAGCAGTTCTTC. Translated, it gives CASSSPLAGPPFNEQFF.